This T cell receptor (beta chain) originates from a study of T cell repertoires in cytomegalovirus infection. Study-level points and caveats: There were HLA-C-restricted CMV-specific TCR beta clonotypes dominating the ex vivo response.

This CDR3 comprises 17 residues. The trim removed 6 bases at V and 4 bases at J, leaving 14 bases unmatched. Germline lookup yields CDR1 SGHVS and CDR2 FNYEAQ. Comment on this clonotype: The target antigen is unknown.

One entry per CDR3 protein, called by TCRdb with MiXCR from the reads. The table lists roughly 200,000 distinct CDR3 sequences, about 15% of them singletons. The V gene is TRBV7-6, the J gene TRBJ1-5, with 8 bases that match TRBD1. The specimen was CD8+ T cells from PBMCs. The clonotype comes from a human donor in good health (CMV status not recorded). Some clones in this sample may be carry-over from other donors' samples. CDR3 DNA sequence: TGTGCCAGCAGTCGGGATAGAGGACAGGGTAGGAATCAGCCCCAGCATTTT. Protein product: CASSRDRGQGRNQPQHF.